This T cell receptor (beta chain) comes out of a study of T cell repertoires in cytomegalovirus infection. On the study more broadly: Shared public TCR beta signatures pointed to both CMV infection and a matching HLA type.

Worth noting for this clonotype: Its matching antigen is unknown.

This CDR3 is built from 14 residues. Trimming took off 2 bases at V and 7 bases at J, with 12 bases between the two ends. CDR1 and CDR2 (germline): SNHLY, FYNNEI. Each CDR3 protein is one row after TCRdb ran MiXCR on the reads. Of about 600,000 distinct CDR3 sequences listed, roughly a quarter are singletons. Broader study findings: The study identified carriers of CMV plus the relevant HLA from cumulative public TCR beta family frequency. Ex vivo, HLA-C-restricted CMV-specific TCR beta clonotypes prevailed over the rest of the response.

The sequence came from a human donor in good health (CMV status not recorded). Some clones in this sample may be carry-over from other donors' samples. The V call is TRBV2, the J call TRBJ1-5; D is unresolved. Sequenced material: CD8+ T cells from PBMCs. Here the CDR3 DNA reads TGTGCCAGCAGTGAAACAAGGAGACCCCAGCCCCAGCATTTT. It yields the protein CASSETRRPQPQHF.